This T cell receptor (beta chain) originates from a study of T cell changes during pregnancy in multiple sclerosis. Assay: immunoSEQ multiplex PCR; the TCRdb copy retains only in-frame clones and omits some. In the table there are roughly 40,000 clones, about 90% of which are singletons. The CDR3 spans 16 residues. From germline, CDR1 is MNHNY and CDR2 SVGAGI (reference sequence). Trimming removed 0 bases from V and 7 bases from J; junction bases left unmatched: 8. This clonotype was obtained from a female donor with multiple sclerosis, enrolled in a pregnancy study. The chain employs TRBV6-6 and TRBJ2-1; the match to TRBD1 covers 8 bases. The sequencing used CD4+ T cells from peripheral blood mononuclear cells, collected before pregnancy. The CDR3 here is CASSYSSGGPFNEQFF. The CDR3, as DNA: TGTGCCAGCAGTTACTCGTCAGGGGGCCCGTTTAATGAGCAGTTCTTC.